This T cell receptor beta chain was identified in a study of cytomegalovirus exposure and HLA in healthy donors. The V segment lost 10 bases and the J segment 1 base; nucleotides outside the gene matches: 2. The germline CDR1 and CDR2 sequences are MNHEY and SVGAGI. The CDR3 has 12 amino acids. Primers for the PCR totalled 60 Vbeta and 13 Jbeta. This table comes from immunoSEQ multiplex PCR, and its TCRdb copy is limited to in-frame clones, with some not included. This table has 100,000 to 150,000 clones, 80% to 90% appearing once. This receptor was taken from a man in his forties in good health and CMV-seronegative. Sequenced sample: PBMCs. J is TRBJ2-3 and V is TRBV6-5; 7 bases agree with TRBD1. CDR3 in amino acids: CATGQGTDTQYF. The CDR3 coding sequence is TGTGCCACTGGACAGGGCACAGATACGCAGTATTTT.